Sequencing of this T cell receptor (beta chain) was carried out in a study of shared clonotypes between healthy human individuals. Findings and caveats of the study: Sorted-subset sequencing, rarefaction showed, was incomplete despite large depth.

The CDR3 is 14 amino acids. The V gene lost 8 bases and the J gene lost 3 bases, with 17 bases spanning the gap. Germline V lookup: CDR1 MNHNS, CDR2 SASEGT. Comment on this clone: Its antigen is unknown.

Method: immunoSEQ multiplex PCR; TCRdb's copy keeps in-frame clones and lacks some. The sample has over a million clones; about 75% are singletons. The sample taken for sequencing was memory CD4+ T cells sorted from blood. Subset given: CD45RA-negative fraction. The clonotype was recovered from a man between 18 and 35 years old in good health. V is TRBV6-1 and J is TRBJ2-7; D gene uncertain. In DNA, the CDR3 is TGTGCCAGCCTCTCGGACGCTCCCATCTACGAGCAGTACTTC. It translates to CASLSDAPIYEQYF.